A single sample is the source of the 9 T cell receptor beta chains below, sequenced in a study of CD8+CD57+ T cells in acquired aplastic anemia. Profiles of TCR beta VDJ and CDR3 were generated from a genomic DNA template. From the reads, TCRdb called clonotypes with MiXCR, one entry per CDR3 protein. Of 62,000 or so distinct CDR3 sequences in the sample, 45% to 60% are singletons; the top ten hold about 9%. The sample comprised sorted CD4+, CD8+, or CD8+CD57+ T cells (not recorded which) from PBMCs. These receptors were taken from a human donor in good health, serving as a control.

The chain uses TRBV10-3 and TRBJ1-1, with TRBD1 identical over 8 bases. This CDR3 region has 14 residues. Germline assignment: CDR1 ENHRY and CDR2 SYGVKD. The V segment lost 6 bases and the J segment 4 bases; nucleotides outside the gene matches: 7. The CDR3 here is CAISADRGGTEAFF. CDR3 sequence (DNA): TGTGCCATCAGCGCCGACAGGGGTGGCACTGAAGCTTTCTTT.

This clonotype has a count of ten or more. The chain has TRBV7-8 and TRBJ2-7; 10 nucleotides line up with TRBD2. The CDR3 has 18 residues. The germline gives CDR1 SGHVS, CDR2 FQNEAQ. Trimming cost V 1 base and J 3 bases; bases outside gene matches: 12. The CDR3 region is CASSLVPSLSGGIYEQYF. CDR3 bases: TGTGCCAGCAGCTTAGTTCCGTCCCTTAGCGGGGGGATCTACGAGCAGTACTTC.

V and J are TRBV10-3 and TRBJ2-7; possibly TRBD1 or TRBD2 for D (5 bases each). The CDR3 has 15 residues. V lost 2 bases and J 3 bases, leaving 14 bases between the germline ends. CDR1 ENHRY and CDR2 SYGVKD come from the germline V gene. CDR3 sequence (DNA): TGTGCCATCAGTGAGATGAGTGGGGGAATCTACGAGCAGTACTTC. Protein: CAISEMSGGIYEQYF.

This chain connects TRBV19 to TRBJ2-3; D not resolved. The CDR3 is 11 amino acids. The germline V gene encodes CDR1 LNHDA and CDR2 SQIVND (reference sequence). Trimming took off 6 bases at V and 6 bases at J, with 7 bases between the two ends. CDR3 sequence (DNA): TGTGCCAGTAGGTCCCCGGATACGCAGTATTTT. Protein sequence: CASRSPDTQYF.

This clonotype was recorded many times. The chain employs TRBV4-1 and TRBJ1-4; D perhaps matches TRBD1 (5 bases). CDR1 and CDR2 (germline): MGHRA, YSYEKL. Trimming shortened V by 4 bases and J by 4 bases, and 16 bases separated the two germline ends. This CDR3 region has 16 residues. CDR3 sequence reads: CASSPRVGGINEKLFF. In DNA form, the CDR3 reads TGCGCCAGCAGCCCGCGGGTCGGGGGTATTAATGAAAAACTGTTTTTT.

The J gene is TRBJ1-4, the V gene TRBV25-1, with D uncertain. Trimming removed 1 base from V and 5 bases from J, with 11 bases in between. Germline-derived CDR1 and CDR2 are MGHDK and SYGVNS. CDR3 length: 15 amino acids. This chain's CDR3 is CASSEWFRGNEKLFF. Here the CDR3 DNA reads TGTGCCAGCAGTGAATGGTTCAGAGGGAATGAAAAACTGTTTTTT.

The table lists this clonotype with many counts. The genes are TRBV5-6 and TRBJ2-2, with D possibly TRBD1 on 5 matching bases. The CDR3 consists of 18 residues. With 2 bases removed from V and 0 bases from J, the gap between germline ends came to 17 bases. CDR1 and CDR2 from the germline V gene are SGHDT and YYEEEE. The CDR3 protein is CASSFYSHHRTNTGELFF. CDR3 bases: TGTGCCAGCAGCTTCTACTCTCATCACAGGACGAACACCGGGGAGCTGTTTTTT.

This clonotype was seen repeatedly, ten times or more. This rearrangement joins TRBV30 to TRBJ1-1; 8 bases agree with TRBD1. The V gene's germline CDR1 is GTSNPN and CDR2 SVGIG (reference sequence). The CDR3 is 16 amino acids. Trimming removed 4 bases from V and 5 bases from J; junction bases left unmatched: 15. CDR3 nucleotides: TGTGCCTGGAAGGGGGCAGGGGGCTTTGTTGGTACTGAAGCTTTCTTT. Protein: CAWKGAGGFVGTEAFF.

The table lists this clonotype with many counts. The chain links TRBV14 to TRBJ2-1; D is unresolved. The CDR3 length is 15 residues. V lost 1 base and J lost 4, with 11 bases in between. Germline CDR1 SGHDN, CDR2 FVKESK. CDR3 nucleotides: TGTGCCAGCAGCCAAGCGTACTCGAGTTACAATGAGCAGTTCTTC. Protein product: CASSQAYSSYNEQFF.